The 9 T cell receptor beta chains in this list originate from one sample, sequenced in a study of response to subunit inactivated influenza vaccine (dated by TCRdb to the late 2010s). The label giving this sample's time point can be read as: around 42 days after influenza vaccine administration. The protocol used for the library was RT-PCR. The sequencer was an Illumina HiSeq 2500. Through fastp at Q25 and MiXCR, TCRdb rebuilt clones from the public reads, retaining in-frame beta chains. When rows share a CDR3 protein, they turn into one entry using the most common DNA and genes. Within this sample are about 500,000 distinct CDR3 sequences, with 10% to 15% of them counted one time only. The ten largest clonotypes hold over 10% of the sample. Sequencing was performed on PBMCs from blood, taken around seven weeks after vaccination. The source of these receptors is a man aged 45-65 years who received an inactivated influenza vaccine. Donor details come from another sample of the same person, matched by shared clones.

In this sample, this clonotype turned up many times. V usage is TRBV20-1 and J usage is TRBJ2-1; D perhaps matches TRBD1 (5 bases). This CDR3 is 13 amino acids long. CDR1 and CDR2 from the germline V gene are DFQATT and SNEGSKA (reference sequence). CDR3 sequence reads: CSVEIGHANEQFF. The CDR3 nucleotides read TGCAGCGTCGAAATCGGACATGCAAATGAGCAGTTCTTC.

The V and J genes are TRBV7-9 and TRBJ1-2; D is possibly TRBD1 (5 bases). The CDR3 runs to 13 residues. The ends were cut back, 2 bases at V and 8 bases at J, with 12 bases in the middle. From germline, CDR1 is SEHNR and CDR2 FQNEAQ (reference sequence). Written as DNA, the CDR3 is TGTGCCAGCAGCTTACAGGGAGCTCCGGGCTACACCTTC. As protein: CASSLQGAPGYTF.

This clonotype has only a few counts. The chain uses TRBV10-3 and TRBJ1-1; no clear D gene. V was shortened by 4 bases and J by 5 bases, with 14 bases between the two germline ends. The CDR3 spans 14 residues. Germline V gene data show CDR1 as ENHRY and CDR2 as SYGVKD. DNA of the CDR3: TGTGCCATCAGTGGCGCCGGCCGGGAGACTGAAGCTTTCTTT. Amino acid sequence: CAISGAGRETEAFF.

This clonotype was seen more than once but under ten times. The chain recombines TRBV5-6 with TRBJ2-3, with 10 bases identical to TRBD2. J gave up 5 bases and V 1 base, and 4 bases lay outside the gene matches. From germline, CDR1 is SGHDT and CDR2 YYEEEE. The CDR3 is 15 residues long. The CDR3 nucleotides read TGTGCCAGCAGCTTGTCTCCTAGCGGGGGAGATACGCAGTATTTT. This gives the protein CASSLSPSGGDTQYF. The complete variable domain, with remaining parts taken from reference TRBV5-6 and TRBJ2-3, reads DAGVTQSPTHLIKTRGQQVTLRCSPKSGHDTVSWYQQALGQGPQFIFQYYEEEERQRGNFPDRFSGHQFPNYSSELNVNALLLGDSALYLCASSLSPSGGDTQYFGPGTRLTVL.

The J gene is TRBJ2-5, the V gene TRBV5-1, with D possibly called TRBD1 or TRBD2 (5 bases each). Trimming pared 2 bases from V and 1 base from J, leaving 21 bases between. This CDR3 contains 18 residues. CDR1 is SGHRS and CDR2 is YFSETQ in the germline V gene. The CDR3 bases are TGCGCCAGCAGCTTTCTGCCCGCTGGGGGAGTGGCCCAAGAGACCCAGTACTTC. It encodes CASSFLPAGGVAQETQYF.

The V and J genes are TRBV6-2 or TRBV6-3 and TRBJ1-5; tentatively, D is TRBD1 (5 bases). The CDR3 totals 14 residues. CDR1 is MNHEY, CDR2 SVGEGT, per germline. Trimming stripped 7 bases from V and 9 bases from J, with 19 bases between. The CDR3 coding sequence is TGTGCCAGCACGGCTCAGGGTTTTCGCGGGCCCCAGCATTTT. The encoded protein is CASTAQGFRGPQHF.

Ten or more counts support this clonotype. This chain links TRBV24-1 with TRBJ2-5; the match to TRBD1 covers 10 bases. The CDR3 spans 17 residues. After removal of 7 bases from V and 4 bases from J, the junction contained 14 bases not matched to a gene. CDR1 and CDR2 from the germline V gene are KGHDR and SFDVKD. CDR3 coding DNA: TGTGCCACCAGCCAACCGGGACAGGGGTTTGGTGGAGAGACCCAGTACTTC. Encoded protein: CATSQPGQGFGGETQYF.

This clonotype was picked up many times. V gene TRBV7-2 combines with J gene TRBJ1-6; no reliable D call. Per the germline V gene, CDR1 is SGHTA and CDR2 is FQGNSA. Trimming stripped 6 bases from V and 9 bases from J, with 15 bases between. The CDR3 runs to 14 residues. The CDR3 here is CASSTRWQASPLHF. In nucleotides, the CDR3 is TGTGCCAGCAGTACCAGGTGGCAGGCTTCACCCCTCCACTTT.

This clonotype was counted a few times. The rearrangement joins TRBV4-1 to TRBJ2-6; 10 bases match TRBD1. V lost 4 bases, J lost 1 base, and 10 bases stayed unmatched. Germline assignment: CDR1 MGHRA and CDR2 YSYEKL. This CDR3 comprises 19 residues. The CDR3 DNA is TGCGCCAGCAGCCGATGGACAGGGGGTCTAGCGTCTGGGGCCAACGTCCTGACTTTC. Translation: CASSRWTGGLASGANVLTF.